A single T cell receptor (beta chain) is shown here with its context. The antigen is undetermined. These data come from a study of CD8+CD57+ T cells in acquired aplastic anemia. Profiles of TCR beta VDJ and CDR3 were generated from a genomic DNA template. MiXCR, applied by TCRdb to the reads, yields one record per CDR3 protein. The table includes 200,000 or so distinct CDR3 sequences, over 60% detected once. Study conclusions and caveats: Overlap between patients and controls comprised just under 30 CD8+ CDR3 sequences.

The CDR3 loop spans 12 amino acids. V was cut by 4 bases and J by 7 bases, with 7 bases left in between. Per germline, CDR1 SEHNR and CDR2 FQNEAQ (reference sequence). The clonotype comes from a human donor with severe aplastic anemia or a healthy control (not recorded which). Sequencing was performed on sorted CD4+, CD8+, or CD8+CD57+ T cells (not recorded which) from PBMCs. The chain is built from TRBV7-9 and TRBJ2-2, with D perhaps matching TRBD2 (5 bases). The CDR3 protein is CASSSTSGELFF. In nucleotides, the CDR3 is TGTGCCAGCAGCTCCACTAGCGGGGAGCTGTTTTTT.